The 27 T cell receptor beta chains listed next were all sequenced from one sample in a study of yellow fever vaccine responses in identical twins. TCRdb re-analysed the RT-PCR reads in MiXCR, keeping a single row per CDR3 protein. The sample lists tens of thousands of distinct CDR3 sequences; under 85% were seen once. This material consisted of T cells from blood (PBMCs), unsorted or a sorted subset (not recorded which), taken before or after yellow fever vaccination (not recorded which). All receptors derive from a woman under 30 who received the yellow fever vaccine.

In DNA form, the CDR3 reads TGTGCCAGCAGCCATACCGGGACTAGCGGGAGTTATGAGCAGTTCTTC. It is translated as CASSHTGTSGSYEQFF. This sequence joins TRBV3-1 and TRBJ2-1; TRBD2 matches 14 bases. This CDR3 contains 16 residues. V was clipped by 3 bases and J by 8 bases; unmatched bases: 6. Germline V CDR1 and CDR2: LGHDT, YNNKEL (reference sequence).

V is TRBV12-2 and J is TRBJ1-4; no check of the table's D call, TRBD1, against the DNA was made. TRBV12-2 is recorded as a pseudogene. There are 12 residues in the CDR3. The chain's CDR3 is CASRPDYRGCFF. CDR3 sequence (DNA): TGTGCAAGTCGCCCCGATTACAGGGGCTGTTTTTTT.

The rearrangement joins TRBV11-2 to TRBJ2-7, with 11 bases identical to TRBD2. Germline CDR1 SGHAT, CDR2 FQNNGV. CDR3 length: 18 residues. The J segment lost 2 bases and the V segment lost 1 base, leaving 10 bases of the junction unmatched. CDR3 region: CASSLGPGLAGGTYEQYF. As DNA, the CDR3 is TGTGCCAGCAGCTTAGGTCCTGGCTTAGCGGGAGGGACCTACGAGCAGTACTTC.

The chain combines TRBV11-3 with TRBJ2-5; D ambiguous. This CDR3 comprises 11 residues. V was shortened by 4 bases and J by 13 bases, with 13 bases between the two germline ends. CDR1 is SGHNT and CDR2 is YENEEA in the germline V gene. The CDR3 bases are TGTGCCAGCAGCTCGGAAAGAAGGAGGTACTTC. Translation: CASSSERRRYF.

This clonotype was counted a few times. V gene TRBV13 combines with J gene TRBJ2-7, with 7 bases fitting TRBD2. Germline V lookup: CDR1 PRHDT, CDR2 FYEKMQ (reference sequence). This CDR3 is built from 14 residues. Trimming took 6 bases from V and 1 from J; bases not matched to a gene: 6. The CDR3 bases are TGTGCCAGCAGAGGAGGGAGGGAATCCTACGAGCAGTACTTC. It specifies CASRGGRESYEQYF.

V gene TRBV29-1 combines with J gene TRBJ2-5; TRBD2 matches 10 bases. The CDR3 consists of 13 residues. Trimming took 4 bases from V and 4 from J; bases not matched to a gene: 3. Germline CDR1 and CDR2: SQVTM and ANQGSEA. CDR3 coding DNA: TGCAGCGTTGCTCTAGCGGGAGCAGAGACCCAGTACTTC. This translates into CSVALAGAETQYF.

V usage is TRBV29-1 and J usage is TRBJ2-5, with unresolved D. The V end was cut by 6 bases, the J end by 0 bases, with 11 bases between. This CDR3 is 13 amino acids long. Per germline, CDR1 SQVTM and CDR2 ANQGSEA. The CDR3 nucleotides are TGCAGCGTCCGCGATCGGGACCAAGAGACCCAGTACTTC. Translating it yields CSVRDRDQETQYF. Full variable domain (remainder filled in from reference TRBV29-1 and TRBJ2-5): SAVISQKPSRDICQRGTSLTIQCQVDSQVTMMFWYRQQPGQSLTLIATANQGSEATYESGFVIDKFPISRPNLTFSTLTVSNMSPEDSSIYLCSVRDRDQETQYFGPGTRLLVL.

This chain joins TRBV18 and TRBJ2-2; D possibly corresponds to TRBD2 (6 bases). CDR3 length: 18 residues. The V and J ends lost 3 bases and 1 base respectively, with 18 bases between them. The germline gives CDR1 KGHSH, CDR2 LQKENI. As DNA, the CDR3 is TGTGCCAGCTCACCGACTAGGAGGGGAAAAGGGAACACCGGGGAGCTGTTTTTT. Translation: CASSPTRRGKGNTGELFF.

The chain joins TRBV28 to TRBJ2-5; 10 positions match TRBD1. V shed 1 base, J shed 1 base, and the junction held 3 bases outside the gene matches. The CDR3 is 16 residues long. Germline assignment: CDR1 MDHEN and CDR2 SYDVKM. CDR3 in amino acids: CASSLLGTGAQETQYF. The CDR3 DNA reads as TGTGCCAGCAGTTTATTGGGGACAGGGGCCCAAGAGACCCAGTACTTC.

J is TRBJ2-5 and V is TRBV11-1, with D tentatively TRBD2 (5 bases). With 1 base removed from V and 2 bases from J, the gap between germline ends came to 11 bases. CDR1 and CDR2 (germline): SGHAT, FQDESV (reference sequence). The CDR3 has 15 residues. The CDR3 sequence: CASSLVVGAQETQYF. For the CDR3, the DNA is TGTGCCAGCAGCTTAGTGGTGGGAGCGCAAGAGACCCAGTACTTC.

This clonotype has just a few counts. CDR3 DNA: TGCGCCAGCAGTGATACTTTCTCCTACAATGAGCAGTTCTTC. As protein: CASSDTFSYNEQFF. V and J are TRBV10-1 and TRBJ2-1; D is undetermined. This CDR3 region has 14 residues. V shed 3 bases and J shed 0 bases, with 6 bases lying between them. Germline values: CDR1 WNHNN, CDR2 SYGVQD (reference sequence).

This clonotype appeared once. This rearrangement joins TRBV6-2 or TRBV6-3 to TRBJ2-2; D remains ambiguous. Trimming shortened V by 7 bases and J by 1 base, and 4 bases separated the two germline ends. CDR1 is MNHEY, CDR2 SVGEGT, per germline. The length of the CDR3 is 12 residues. The CDR3 sequence: CASMRNTGELFF. CDR3 nucleotides: TGTGCCAGCATGCGGAACACCGGGGAGCTGTTTTTT.

The rearrangement joins TRBV24-1 to TRBJ2-1; D may be TRBD1 (5 bases). Germline V CDR1 and CDR2: KGHDR, SFDVKD. V lost 0 bases and J 5 bases, leaving 10 bases between the germline ends. The CDR3 is made up of 15 amino acids. The chain's CDR3 is CATSDLNRQNNEQFF. CDR3 DNA: TGTGCCACCAGTGATTTGAACAGGCAAAACAATGAGCAGTTCTTC.

The genes are TRBV11-1 and TRBJ2-1; TRBD2 aligns across 11 bases. This CDR3 has 15 amino acids. V shed 1 base, J shed 7 bases, and the junction held 3 bases outside the gene matches. Germline-derived CDR1 and CDR2 are SGHAT and FQDESV (reference sequence). The CDR3 region is CASSLVTSGTNEQFF. The CDR3, as DNA: TGTGCCAGCAGCTTAGTGACTAGCGGGACAAATGAGCAGTTCTTC.

The chain has TRBV9 and TRBJ1-1, with D hard to call. Germline V gene sequence: CDR1 SGDLS, CDR2 YYNGEE. This CDR3 comprises 13 residues. V shed 2 bases and J shed 4 bases, with 9 bases lying between them. The chain's CDR3 is CASSVLLGTEAFF. CDR3 bases: TGTGCCAGCAGCGTCCTCCTGGGCACTGAAGCTTTCTTT.

V is TRBV20-1 and J is TRBJ2-3, with 12 positions matching TRBD2. The CDR3 loop spans 15 amino acids. J gave up 5 bases and V 5 bases, and 8 bases lay outside the gene matches. Per the germline V gene, CDR1 is DFQATT and CDR2 is SNEGSKA (reference sequence). The CDR3 loop is CSAGRLAGVGDTQYF. The CDR3 DNA follows: TGCAGTGCTGGTAGACTAGCGGGAGTGGGAGATACGCAGTATTTT.

The V call is TRBV11-1, the J call TRBJ1-1; 9 nucleotides line up with TRBD1. The V segment lost 5 bases and the J segment 4 bases; nucleotides outside the gene matches: 14. CDR3 length equals 17 residues. From germline, CDR1 is SGHAT and CDR2 FQDESV (reference sequence). CDR3 in amino acids: CASSHTGGDRARTEAFF. DNA for the CDR3: TGTGCCAGCAGCCACACGGGGGGGGACAGGGCTCGCACTGAAGCTTTCTTT.

The chain combines TRBV11-2 with TRBJ1-2; perhaps TRBD1 as D (6 bases). The V gene's germline CDR1 is SGHAT and CDR2 FQNNGV. The CDR3 loop spans 15 amino acids. Trimming removed 2 bases from V and 6 bases from J, with 16 bases in between. This CDR3 reads CASSLRRPGGDGYTF. The DNA of the CDR3 is TGTGCCAGCAGCTTACGGAGGCCCGGGGGCGATGGCTACACCTTC.

The DNA for the CDR3 is TGTGCCAGCAGCGGCCGGGACAGGGGCCGGAATGAGCAGTTCTTC. It yields the protein CASSGRDRGRNEQFF. The V and J genes are TRBV11-1 and TRBJ2-1, with 10 nucleotides matching TRBD1. Germline CDR1 and CDR2: SGHAT and FQDESV (reference sequence). With 5 bases clipped from V and 7 bases from J, the junction kept 8 bases outside the gene matches. The CDR3 spans 15 residues.

This clonotype showed up just once. The J gene is TRBJ2-7, the V gene TRBV5-1, with D tentatively TRBD1 (6 bases). CDR3 length: 15 amino acids. Between the trimmed V and J ends, which lost 3 bases and 3 bases, there was a span of 16 bases. CDR1 SGHRS and CDR2 YFSETQ come from the germline V gene. The CDR3 protein is CASSSGTRNRYEQYF. In nucleotides, the CDR3 is TGCGCCAGCAGCTCTGGGACACGGAATCGCTACGAGCAGTACTTC.

The chain recombines TRBV29-1 with TRBJ2-3, with a possible D match to TRBD2 (7 bases). CDR3 length equals 15 residues. V dropped 7 bases and J dropped 5 bases, with 22 bases sitting between them. Germline CDR1 and CDR2: SQVTM and ANQGSEA. CDR3 sequence (DNA): TGCAGCGGCCTCGTGGGGGCGGGAGTGAAAGATACGCAGTATTTT. Its translation: CSGLVGAGVKDTQYF.

The chain is built from TRBV4-2 and TRBJ1-2, with D perhaps TRBD1 (6 bases). The CDR3 is made up of 19 amino acids. Trimming took off 4 bases at V and 7 bases at J, with 31 bases between the two ends. Germline V gene data show CDR1 as LGHNA and CDR2 as YNFKEQ. In DNA, the CDR3 is TGTGCCAGCAGCCCCATTTTAAGGCCGGGGGACACCCACGCGGGTGGCTACACCTTC. It encodes CASSPILRPGDTHAGGYTF.

The gene calls are TRBV13 and TRBJ1-1, with TRBD1 identical over 7 bases. Trimming removed 5 bases from V and 4 bases from J; junction bases left unmatched: 10. Germline CDR1 reads PRHDT; CDR2 reads FYEKMQ (reference sequence). The CDR3 is made up of 15 amino acids. Here the CDR3 reads CASSPNRGGITEAFF. DNA of the CDR3: TGTGCCAGCAGCCCGAACAGGGGAGGGATCACTGAAGCTTTCTTT.

The CDR3 DNA reads TGTGCCAGCAGCCCCAACAGGGGTGGGAACACTGAAGCTTTCTTT. Translated, it gives CASSPNRGGNTEAFF. The rearrangement joins TRBV5-4 to TRBJ1-1; TRBD1 agrees at 7 bases. V shed 4 bases and J 1 base; nucleotides not matched to a gene: 7. The CDR3 is made up of 15 amino acids. The V gene's germline CDR1 is SGHNT and CDR2 YYREEE (reference sequence).

The chain recombines TRBV7-9 with TRBJ1-1; 9 positions match TRBD1. The CDR3 sequence is 14 residues long. The V and J ends lost 1 base and 3 bases, in that order; junction bases with no gene match: 0. CDR1 is SEHNR and CDR2 is FQNEAQ in the germline V gene (reference sequence). The CDR3 nucleotides read TGTGCCAGCAGCTTAGGGACAGGGGACACTGAAGCTTTCTTT. It is translated as CASSLGTGDTEAFF.

Only a few counts were recorded for this clonotype. V and J are TRBV18 and TRBJ1-5; D call uncertain. V gave up 3 bases and J gave up 4 bases, with 13 bases separating them. Per the germline V gene, CDR1 is KGHSH and CDR2 is LQKENI. The CDR3 is 15 amino acids. CDR3 protein: CASSPAADGNQPQHF. Written as DNA, the CDR3 is TGTGCCAGCTCACCCGCGGCGGACGGGAATCAGCCCCAGCATTTT.

The V and J genes are TRBV18 and TRBJ1-1; D ambiguous. The CDR3 spans 13 residues. Trimming removed 0 bases at V and 1 base at J, with 3 bases between. Germline V gene data show CDR1 as KGHSH and CDR2 as LQKENI. The CDR3 region is CASSPPGNTEAFF. For the CDR3, the DNA is TGTGCCAGCTCACCACCAGGGAACACTGAAGCTTTCTTT.